This T cell receptor (beta chain) is drawn from a study of cytotoxic CD8 clonotypes in ibrutinib-treated CLL. Germline V lookup: CDR1 SGHDN, CDR2 FVKESK. The CDR3 consists of 17 residues. The J segment lost 4 bases and the V segment lost 1 base, leaving 5 bases of the junction unmatched. This table comes from immunoSEQ multiplex PCR, and its TCRdb copy is limited to in-frame clones, with some not included. The profile shows 200,000 or so clones, more than 75% of them singletons. The sequencing here drew on PBMCs, taken after 12 months of ibrutinib treatment. The receptor was derived from a human donor with chronic lymphocytic leukemia. The chain carries TRBV14 and TRBJ2-3, with TRBD2 identical over 13 bases. The CDR3 loop is CASSQAHGLAGADTQYF. The CDR3 nucleotides read TGTGCCAGCAGCCAAGCCCACGGACTAGCGGGAGCAGATACGCAGTATTTT.